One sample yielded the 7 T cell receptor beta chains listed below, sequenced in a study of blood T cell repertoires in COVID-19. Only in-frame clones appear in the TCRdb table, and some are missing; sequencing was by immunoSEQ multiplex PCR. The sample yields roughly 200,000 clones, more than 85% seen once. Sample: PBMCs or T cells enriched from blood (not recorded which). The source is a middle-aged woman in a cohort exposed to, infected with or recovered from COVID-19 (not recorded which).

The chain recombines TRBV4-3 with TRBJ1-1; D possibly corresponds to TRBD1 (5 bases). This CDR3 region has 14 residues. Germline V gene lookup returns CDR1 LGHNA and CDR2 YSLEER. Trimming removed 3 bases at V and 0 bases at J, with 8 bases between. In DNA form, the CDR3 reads TGCGCCAGCAGCCAGGGGACTTTGAACACTGAAGCTTTCTTT. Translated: CASSQGTLNTEAFF.

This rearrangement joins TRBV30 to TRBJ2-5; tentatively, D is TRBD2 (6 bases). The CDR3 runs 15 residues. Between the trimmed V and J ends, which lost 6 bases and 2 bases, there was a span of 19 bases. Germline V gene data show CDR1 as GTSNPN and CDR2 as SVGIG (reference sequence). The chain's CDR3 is CACRPFRDSQETQYF. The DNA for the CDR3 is TGTGCCTGCCGGCCCTTCCGGGACTCTCAAGAGACCCAGTACTTC.

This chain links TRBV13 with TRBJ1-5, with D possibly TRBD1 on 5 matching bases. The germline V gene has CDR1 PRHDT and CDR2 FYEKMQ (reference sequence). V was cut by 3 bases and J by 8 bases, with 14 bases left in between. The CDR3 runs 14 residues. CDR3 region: CASSFSGGFEPQHF. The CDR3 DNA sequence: TGTGCCAGCAGCTTTTCCGGGGGGTTTGAGCCCCAGCATTTT.

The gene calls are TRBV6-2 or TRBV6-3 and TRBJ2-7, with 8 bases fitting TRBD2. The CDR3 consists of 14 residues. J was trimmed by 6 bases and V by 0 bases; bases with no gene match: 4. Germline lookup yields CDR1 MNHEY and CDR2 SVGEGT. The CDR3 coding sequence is TGTGCCAGCAGTTACTCGGGACTAGTTGTCGAGCAGTACTTC. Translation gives CASSYSGLVVEQYF.

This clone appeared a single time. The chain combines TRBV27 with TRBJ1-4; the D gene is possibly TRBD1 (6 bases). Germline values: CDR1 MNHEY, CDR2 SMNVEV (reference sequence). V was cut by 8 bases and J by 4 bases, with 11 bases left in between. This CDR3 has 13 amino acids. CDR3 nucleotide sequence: TGTGCCAGCGCAGACAGGAGTAATGAAAAACTGTTTTTT. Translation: CASADRSNEKLFF.

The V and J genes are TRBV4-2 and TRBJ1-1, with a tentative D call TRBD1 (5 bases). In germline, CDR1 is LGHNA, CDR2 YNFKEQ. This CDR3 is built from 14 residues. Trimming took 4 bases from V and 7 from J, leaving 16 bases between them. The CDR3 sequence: CASSLRGESLEAFF. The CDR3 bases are TGTGCCAGCAGCCTCCGGGGGGAGTCACTTGAAGCTTTCTTT.

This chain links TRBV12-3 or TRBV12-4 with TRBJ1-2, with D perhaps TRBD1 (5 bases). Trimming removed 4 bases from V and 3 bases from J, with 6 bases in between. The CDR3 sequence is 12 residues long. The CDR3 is CASSWGDYGYTF. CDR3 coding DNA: TGTGCCAGCAGTTGGGGGGACTATGGCTACACCTTC.